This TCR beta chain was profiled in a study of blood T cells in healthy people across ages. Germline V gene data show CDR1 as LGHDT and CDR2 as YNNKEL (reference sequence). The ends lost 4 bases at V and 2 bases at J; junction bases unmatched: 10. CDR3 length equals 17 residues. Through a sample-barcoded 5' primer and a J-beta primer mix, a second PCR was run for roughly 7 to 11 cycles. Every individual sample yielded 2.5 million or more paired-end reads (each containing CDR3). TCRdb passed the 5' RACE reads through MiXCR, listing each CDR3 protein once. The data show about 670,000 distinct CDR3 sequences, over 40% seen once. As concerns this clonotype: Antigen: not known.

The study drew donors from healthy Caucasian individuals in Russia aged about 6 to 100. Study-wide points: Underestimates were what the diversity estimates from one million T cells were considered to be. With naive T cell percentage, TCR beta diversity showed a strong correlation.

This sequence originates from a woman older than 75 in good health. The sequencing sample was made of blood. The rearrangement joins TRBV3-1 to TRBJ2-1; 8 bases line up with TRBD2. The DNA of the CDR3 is TGTGCCAGCAGCCTTTCGAGCGGGGGCTACACCTACAATGAGCAGTTCTTC. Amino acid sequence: CASSLSSGGYTYNEQFF.